This TCR beta chain originates from a study of cytomegalovirus exposure and HLA in healthy donors. A few counts support this clone. The repertoire was sequenced with immunoSEQ multiplex PCR; TCRdb's copy has only in-frame clones and lacks some. The sample contains 100,000 to 150,000 clones, about 88% of which appear only once. V dropped 1 base and J dropped 4 bases, with 11 bases sitting between them. The CDR3 covers 14 residues. Germline lookup yields CDR1 SEHNR and CDR2 FQNEAQ (reference sequence). This rearrangement joins TRBV7-9 to TRBJ2-7, with a tentative D call TRBD2 (5 bases). The receptor's source is a man between 18 and 29 years old in good health and CMV-seropositive. Sequencing was performed on PBMCs. The DNA for the CDR3 is TGTGCCAGCAGCTTAGGAGGGCATAGGTACGAGCAGTACTTC. Translating it yields CASSLGGHRYEQYF.